Reported below is one T cell receptor (beta chain). A split of CD4+ cells into CD45RA+ naive and CD45RA-negative memory subsets was performed. The data belong to a study of shared clonotypes between healthy human individuals. Germline V gene sequence: CDR1 SGDLS, CDR2 YYNGEE. CDR3 length: 13 amino acids. V gave up 2 bases and J gave up 6 bases, with 10 bases separating them. TCRdb's table, derived via immunoSEQ multiplex PCR, lists solely in-frame clones and lacks some. The sample lists 2 million to 2.5 million clones; 90% to 95% were seen once. Sequences were obtained from naive CD4+ T cells sorted from blood. Subset denoted: CD45RA+ positively selected. This chain connects TRBV9 to TRBJ2-3; D is unclear. This TCR derives from a man aged 18 to 30 in good health. Here the CDR3 DNA reads TGTGCCAGCAGCGTGGGGTTTGGGGATACGCAGTATTTT. This translates into CASSVGFGDTQYF.